A single T cell receptor (beta chain) is shown here with its context. The record originates from a study of OX40 agonist ivuxolimab in advanced cancers. Profiling relied on immunoSEQ multiplex PCR, and the TCRdb table lists in-frame clones only, not all of them. This table holds about 94,000 clones, about nine tenths found once. Germline CDR1 is KGHSH and CDR2 is LQKENI. Trimming cost V 2 bases and J 5 bases, with 15 bases left between them. This CDR3 contains 15 residues. The TCR originated in an adult with an advanced solid tumor such as melanoma, head and neck, liver or kidney cancer. This sample comprised CD4+ or CD8+ T cells sorted from blood, obtained in a trial of the OX40 agonist ivuxolimab. This chain connects TRBV18 to TRBJ2-5, with D hard to call. The CDR3 region has the DNA TGTGCCAGCTCACCAGACATTGAACGCTGGGAGACCCAGTACTTC. Encoded protein: CASSPDIERWETQYF.